These 20 T cell receptor beta chains share one sample of origin, sequenced in a study of T cell repertoires in cytomegalovirus infection. TCRdb reanalysed the reads using MiXCR and keeps one entry per CDR3 protein. Among approximately 1,000,000 distinct CDR3 sequences listed, 30% to 40% were seen once. Their antigens are not known. Sequences were derived from cultured CD8+ T cells from PBMCs, sampled from culture after CMV antigen stimulation. These receptors all come from a human donor in good health (CMV status not recorded). Some clones in this sample may be carry-over from other donors' samples.

This chain connects TRBV28 to TRBJ2-7; perhaps TRBD2 as D (5 bases). The V end lost 2 bases, the J end lost 6 bases, and 11 bases lay between the germline ends. Germline assignment: CDR1 MDHEN and CDR2 SYDVKM. The CDR3 length is 13 residues. CDR3 region: CASSLGGTTEQYV. The CDR3 bases are TGTGCCAGCAGTTTAGGAGGAACTACCGAGCAGTACGTC.

This chain uses TRBV29-1 with TRBJ2-5, with D tentatively TRBD1 or TRBD2 (5 bases each). V dropped 1 base and J dropped 1 base, with 7 bases sitting between them. The CDR3 loop spans 13 amino acids. The germline V gene encodes CDR1 SQVTM and CDR2 ANQGSEA. CDR3: CSVEGGSQETQYF. The CDR3 DNA is TGCAGCGTTGAAGGGGGGAGCCAAGAGACCCAGTACTTC.

This clonotype was seen many times. The V gene is TRBV28, the J gene TRBJ2-5, with D possibly called TRBD1 or TRBD2 (6 bases each). Germline V gene sequence: CDR1 MDHEN, CDR2 SYDVKM. This CDR3 contains 17 residues. The V and J ends lost 1 base and 2 bases respectively, with 17 bases between them. The CDR3 spells CASSLYPRGRVQETQYF. The DNA for the CDR3 is TGTGCCAGCAGTTTATACCCTCGGGGGCGCGTTCAAGAGACCCAGTACTTC. The full variable domain, rest sourced from reference TRBV28 and TRBJ2-5, is DVKVTQSSRYLVKRTGEKVFLECVQDMDHENMFWYRQDPGLGLRLIYFSYDVKMKEKGDIPEGYSVSREKKERFSLILESASTNQTSMYLCASSLYPRGRVQETQYFGPGTRLLVL.

The rearrangement links TRBV6-4 to TRBJ2-3; D uncertain. The CDR3 is 15 amino acids. The germline CDR1 and CDR2 sequences are MRHNA and SNTAGT. The V end lost 0 bases, the J end lost 3 bases, and 10 bases lay between the germline ends. The DNA of the CDR3 is TGTGCCAGCAGTGACTCGATGCGAGGTACAGATACGCAGTATTTT. Protein sequence: CASSDSMRGTDTQYF.

The V call is TRBV6-6, the J call TRBJ2-7; TRBD1 matches at 8 bases. The CDR3 consists of 14 residues. The germline gives CDR1 MNHNY, CDR2 SVGAGI (reference sequence). With 5 bases clipped from V and 4 bases from J, the junction kept 7 bases outside the gene matches. CDR3 DNA sequence: TGTGCCAGCAGTCCCGAGACAGGGGATTACGAGCAGTACTTC. Encoded protein: CASSPETGDYEQYF.

CDR3 sequence (DNA): TGTGCTAGTGGTTTGGTGGTGGGGGCCCAAGAGACCCAGTACTTC. Translation gives CASGLVVGAQETQYF. The V gene is TRBV12-5, the J gene TRBJ2-5; D possibly corresponds to TRBD1 (6 bases). Between the trimmed V and J ends, which lost 0 bases and 1 base, there was a span of 9 bases. Germline assignment: CDR1 LGHNT and CDR2 FRNRAP. The CDR3 consists of 15 residues.

This clonotype was recorded a few times. The rearrangement uses TRBV7-9 and TRBJ2-6, with 7 bases lining up with TRBD1. V was clipped by 3 bases and J by 13 bases; unmatched bases: 3. This CDR3 region has 12 residues. CDR1 is SEHNR, CDR2 FQNEAQ, per germline (reference sequence). CDR3 in amino acids: CASSLGQRVLTF. Written as DNA, the CDR3 is TGTGCCAGCAGCTTGGGACAGAGGGTCCTGACTTTC.

This clonotype was seen just once. DNA of the CDR3: TGTGCCAGCAGCCAGCTGACAGGGTGGACTGAAGCTTTCTTT. It is translated as CASSQLTGWTEAFF. The rearrangement uses TRBV14 and TRBJ1-1; TRBD1 agrees at 7 bases. The CDR3 has 14 amino acids. The germline V gene has CDR1 SGHDN and CDR2 FVKESK. V dropped 3 bases and J dropped 5; count of bases not matched to a gene: 6. The whole variable domain, remainder taken from reference TRBV14 and TRBJ1-1, is EAGVTQFPSHSVIEKGQTVTLRCDPISGHDNLYWYRRVMGKEIKFLLHFVKESKQDESGMPNNRFLAERTGGTYSTLKVQPAELEDSGVYFCASSQLTGWTEAFFGQGTRLTVV.

The chain recombines TRBV20-1 with TRBJ2-7, with 9 bases aligning to TRBD2. The germline V gene has CDR1 DFQATT and CDR2 SNEGSKA (reference sequence). This CDR3 has 12 residues. J gave up 3 bases and V 5 bases, and 2 bases lay outside the gene matches. This chain's CDR3 is CSARSGGYEQYF. DNA for the CDR3: TGCAGTGCTCGTAGCGGGGGCTACGAGCAGTACTTC.

There are many counts of this clonotype. The chain carries TRBV6-2 or TRBV6-3 and TRBJ2-2; TRBD2 might be the D (5 bases). CDR1 and CDR2 (germline): MNHEY, SVGEGT. Trimming left V 0 bases short and J 4 bases short, with 6 bases between. The CDR3 totals 14 residues. The CDR3 spells CASSYSRVTGELFF. In nucleotides, the CDR3 is TGTGCCAGCAGTTACTCGAGGGTCACCGGGGAGCTGTTTTTT.

The chain combines TRBV14 with TRBJ2-3, with D perhaps TRBD1 or TRBD2 (5 bases each). V shed 2 bases and J shed 4 bases, with 10 bases lying between them. Germline V gives CDR1 SGHDN, CDR2 FVKESK. CDR3 length: 14 amino acids. CDR3 bases: TGTGCCAGCAGCCAACCGGGGCCCCCAGATACGCAGTATTTT. Its translation is CASSQPGPPDTQYF.

Ten or more counts support this clonotype. V and J are TRBV7-2 and TRBJ2-1; D is possibly TRBD2 (5 bases). This CDR3 is built from 13 residues. The germline V gene encodes CDR1 SGHTA and CDR2 FQGNSA. Trimming stripped 0 bases from V and 5 bases from J, with 5 bases between. In DNA, the CDR3 is TGTGCCAGCAGCTTAGCGCGGGACAATGAGCAGTTCTTC. Protein: CASSLARDNEQFF.

This clonotype has a handful of counts. V gene TRBV6-2 or TRBV6-3 combines with J gene TRBJ2-3; TRBD2 agrees at 8 bases. J was trimmed by 2 bases and V by 6 bases; bases with no gene match: 16. The CDR3 sequence is 18 residues long. Germline V gene lookup returns CDR1 MNHEY and CDR2 SVGEGT. CDR3 protein: CASSPLSVGGGLTDTQYF. CDR3 sequence (DNA): TGTGCCAGCAGCCCCTTATCAGTGGGCGGGGGGCTCACAGATACGCAGTATTTT.

This clonotype was seen a handful of times. This sequence joins TRBV12-3 or TRBV12-4 and TRBJ1-6; no clear D gene. V lost 6 bases to trimming and J lost 0 bases, with 6 bases between them. The length of the CDR3 is 14 residues. As DNA, the CDR3 is TGTGCCAGCAGAGTGAACTCCTATAATTCACCCCTCCACTTT. Encoded protein: CASRVNSYNSPLHF.

This clonotype was observed at least ten times. The V gene is TRBV7-9, the J gene TRBJ1-1, with D unresolved. Germline V gives CDR1 SEHNR, CDR2 FQNEAQ (reference sequence). V was pared by 3 bases and J by 3 bases, with 5 bases between. This CDR3 is built from 12 residues. Written as DNA, the CDR3 is TGTGCCAGCAGCTTCGGGGACACTGAAGCTTTCTTT. It encodes CASSFGDTEAFF.

This clonotype has more than one count but fewer than ten. The chain joins TRBV13 to TRBJ1-4; D possibly corresponds to TRBD1 (6 bases). Germline-derived CDR1 and CDR2 are PRHDT and FYEKMQ (reference sequence). V was clipped by 6 bases and J by 6 bases, with 11 bases between them. The length of the CDR3 is 13 residues. CDR3 residues: CASRTGGDEKLFF. The CDR3 region has the DNA TGTGCCAGCAGGACAGGAGGTGATGAAAAACTGTTTTTT.

Only a few counts were recorded for this clonotype. This rearrangement joins TRBV7-6 to TRBJ2-3; 8 bases match TRBD1. With V trimmed by 6 bases and J by 2 bases, 7 bases remained unmatched. Germline V CDR1 and CDR2: SGHVS, FNYEAQ. This CDR3 region has 15 residues. The CDR3, as DNA: TGTGCCAGCAGTCGTACAGGGGGAACCACAGATACGCAGTATTTT. Amino acids: CASSRTGGTTDTQYF.

The V and J genes are TRBV20-1 and TRBJ1-2; 8 nucleotides agree with TRBD1. The V gene end was trimmed by 0 bases and the J gene end by 1 base; junction bases not matched to a gene: 13. Looked up from germline, CDR1 is DFQATT and CDR2 is SNEGSKA (reference sequence). The CDR3 consists of 18 residues. In DNA form, the CDR3 reads TGCAGTGCTAGAGAGGGAAGAAAGGACAGGGAATATAACTATGGCTACACCTTC. Its translation: CSAREGRKDREYNYGYTF.

The chain is built from TRBV6-2 or TRBV6-3 and TRBJ2-1; no firm D call. The CDR3 length is 13 residues. The germline V gene has CDR1 MNHEY and CDR2 SVGEGT. Trimming removed 4 bases from V and 8 bases from J, with 12 bases in between. CDR3 in amino acids: CASSSLKWDEQFF. DNA for the CDR3: TGTGCCAGCAGTTCCCTTAAATGGGATGAGCAGTTCTTC.

The chain is built from TRBV9 and TRBJ1-1; D is undetermined. The CDR3 is 16 residues long. Germline V gene data show CDR1 as SGDLS and CDR2 as YYNGEE. The V and J ends lost 0 bases and 0 bases respectively, with 12 bases between them. CDR3 sequence reads: CASSVGTVHMNTEAFF. CDR3 sequence (DNA): TGTGCCAGCAGCGTAGGTACGGTGCACATGAACACTGAAGCTTTCTTT.